The 11 T cell receptor beta chains listed next were all sequenced from one sample in a study of T cell repertoires in cytomegalovirus infection (dated by TCRdb to about 2019). The treatment or condition label on this specimen signifies: in vitro stimulation with specific CMV peptide epitopes to enrich CMV-specific T cells. These TCRs are of unknown antigen specificity. The instrument given in TCRdb is Illumina HiSeq 1500. The raw public data were reprocessed by TCRdb itself: fastp quality trimming at Q25, MiXCR clonotype calling, in-frame beta chains only. Each CDR3 protein gets just one entry, which takes the most common genes and DNA from the rows behind it. This sample comprises about 830,000 distinct CDR3 sequences, approximately 30% of them detected only once. The top ten clonotypes cover roughly 12% of the sample. Source: cultured CD8+ T cells from PBMCs, taken from culture after CMV antigen stimulation. These receptors all stem from a human donor in good health (CMV status not recorded). Some clones in this sample may be carry-over from other donors' samples.

This clonotype was seen only a few times. The chain is built from TRBV27 and TRBJ2-1; 11 nucleotides line up with TRBD1. V lost 4 bases to trimming and J lost 10 bases; unmatched junction nucleotides: 6. This CDR3 comprises 14 residues. Germline values: CDR1 MNHEY, CDR2 SMNVEV (reference sequence). The CDR3 is CASSWGQGVREQFF. The CDR3 DNA follows: TGTGCCAGCAGTTGGGGACAGGGGGTGAGAGAGCAGTTCTTC.

This clonotype was seen only a few times. This chain uses TRBV27 with TRBJ2-3; tentative D call: TRBD2 (5 bases). The CDR3 has 17 amino acids. Trimming shortened V by 1 base and J by 3 bases, and 17 bases separated the two germline ends. Germline assignment: CDR1 MNHEY and CDR2 SMNVEV (reference sequence). In DNA form, the CDR3 reads TGTGCCAGCAGTTTATGGGGATTGGACTCCTATACAGATACGCAGTATTTT. Its protein is CASSLWGLDSYTDTQYF.

This clonotype was counted at least ten times. The chain links TRBV7-8 to TRBJ2-2; D might be TRBD1 or TRBD2, each matching 5 bases. CDR1 and CDR2 from the germline V gene are SGHVS and FQNEAQ. The V and J ends lost 2 bases and 0 bases respectively, with 19 bases between them. The CDR3 sequence is 19 residues long. CDR3 protein: CASSLWGPEIAANTGELFF. As DNA, the CDR3 is TGTGCCAGCAGCTTATGGGGACCTGAGATAGCCGCGAACACCGGGGAGCTGTTTTTT.

This clonotype was seen a handful of times. This chain joins TRBV10-3 and TRBJ2-5, with 8 bases matching TRBD2. The junction had 9 bases not matched to a gene; V was cut back by 5 bases and J by 1 base. Germline-derived CDR1 and CDR2 are ENHRY and SYGVKD. CDR3 length: 16 residues. CDR3 coding DNA: TGTGCCATCAGTTCGCGGGGGGCCGTATCCCAAGAGACCCAGTACTTC. Translated, it gives CAISSRGAVSQETQYF.

The table lists this clonotype with a few counts. The CDR3 protein is CATSDPRRNPGVTQYF. CDR3 nucleotide sequence: TGTGCCACCAGTGATCCACGTCGTAATCCGGGGGTGACCCAGTACTTC. The rearrangement uses TRBV24-1 and TRBJ2-5; D possibly corresponds to TRBD2 (6 bases). The V and J ends lost 3 bases and 7 bases respectively, with 20 bases between them. The CDR3 runs 16 residues. Germline V CDR1 and CDR2: KGHDR, SFDVKD.

This clonotype has ten or more counts. V is TRBV7-2 and J is TRBJ2-1; D might be TRBD2 (5 bases). Per the germline V gene, CDR1 is SGHTA and CDR2 is FQGNSA. Trimming took off 6 bases at V and 0 bases at J, with 12 bases between the two ends. This CDR3 contains 15 residues. Here the CDR3 reads CASSLTITSYNEQFF. The DNA of the CDR3 is TGTGCCAGCAGTTTGACTATTACCTCCTACAATGAGCAGTTCTTC.

This clonotype was detected only a few times. The gene calls are TRBV7-9 and TRBJ1-2; a possible D gene is TRBD1 (6 bases). V lost 7 bases and J 4 bases, leaving 16 bases between the germline ends. The germline CDR1 and CDR2 sequences are SEHNR and FQNEAQ (reference sequence). This CDR3 has 14 amino acids. The CDR3 DNA reads as TGTGCCAGCACCCTAAATGACAGGCGCTATGGCTACACCTTC. It yields the protein CASTLNDRRYGYTF. Supplemented by reference TRBV7-9 and TRBJ1-2, the full variable domain reads DTGVSQNPRHKITKRGQNVTFRCDPISEHNRLYWYRQTLGQGPEFLTYFQNEAQLEKSRLLSDRFSAERPKGSFSTLEIQRTEQGDSAMYLCASTLNDRRYGYTFGSGTRLTVV.

J is TRBJ2-7 and V is TRBV11-1; TRBD1 matches 9 bases. CDR1 is SGHAT and CDR2 is FQDESV in the germline V gene (reference sequence). This CDR3 region has 15 residues. J gave up 4 bases and V 6 bases, and 10 bases lay outside the gene matches. For the CDR3, the DNA is TGTGCCAGCAGTTACTCCGGGACAGGGTCTTACGAGCAGTACTTC. Translated: CASSYSGTGSYEQYF.

This clonotype was recorded a few times. The V gene is TRBV7-3, the J gene TRBJ2-1; TRBD2 agrees at 9 bases. The CDR3 totals 14 residues. Germline values: CDR1 SGHTA, CDR2 FQGTGA. With V trimmed by 5 bases and J by 8 bases, 7 bases remained unmatched. CDR3 DNA: TGTGCCAGCAGCCCTATAGGCGGGGGGGATGAGCAGTTCTTC. Its protein is CASSPIGGGDEQFF.

This clonotype has a single count. This chain connects TRBV28 to TRBJ2-1; perhaps TRBD2 as D (6 bases). The V gene lost 6 bases and the J gene lost 8 bases, with 20 bases spanning the gap. Germline CDR1 MDHEN, CDR2 SYDVKM. This CDR3 has 15 residues. The CDR3 is CASSDEASEIYEQFF. The CDR3 bases are TGTGCCAGCAGCGACGAGGCTAGCGAGATCTATGAGCAGTTCTTC.

This clonotype appeared once. V gene TRBV6-2 or TRBV6-3 combines with J gene TRBJ1-2; D is possibly TRBD1 (5 bases). The V end was cut by 7 bases, the J end by 6 bases, with 9 bases between. The length of the CDR3 is 11 residues. Germline V lookup: CDR1 MNHEY, CDR2 SVGEGT. CDR3 amino acids: CASTDRNGYTF. The CDR3 nucleotides read TGTGCCAGCACCGACAGAAATGGCTACACCTTC.